This T cell receptor beta chain emerged from a study of regulatory T cells in long-lasting Graves disease. Regarding the study as a whole: Relative to new patients (roughly 950), persistent patients exhibited greater sharing of public clonotypes (approximately 2,800).

This CDR3 region has 14 residues. Trimming stripped 1 base from V and 4 bases from J, with 10 bases between. Germline CDR1 and CDR2: KGHSH and LQKENI. According to the study, TCR beta libraries were built with iRepertoire HTBI primers and CDR3-region Arm-PCR. TCRdb reanalysed the multiplex PCR reads using MiXCR and keeps one entry per CDR3 protein. The table records about half a million distinct CDR3 sequences, around 12% of them present only once. A remark on this clonotype: Its antigen is still unknown. A much larger clone differs from this one at a single base, so this may be a read error.

The time point denotes: newly diagnosed GD, antithyroid drugs for less than 3 months. The TCR library used RNA extracted from PBMCs. Patients were enrolled at an endocrinology department in Xi'an, China. This same sample was also taken into another study, of T cells in Graves' hyperthyroidism and ophthalmopathy. From that paper: In making diagnoses, clinical symptoms, serum thyroxine and TRAb, thyroid ultrasound and orbital computed tomography were all used.

J is TRBJ1-1 and V is TRBV18, with unresolved D. The clonotype originates from a woman aged 25-40 years with Graves disease. Source: peripheral blood mononuclear cells (PBMCs), taken at new diagnosis, from a patient treated with antithyroid drugs. Written as DNA, the CDR3 is TGTGCCAGCTCACCACAAGGATTGAGCACTGAAGCTTTCTTT. Translated, it gives CASSPQGLSTEAFF.